Shown below are 16 T cell receptor beta chains from a single sample sequenced in a study of CD8+ T cells in alopecia areata. CD4+ lymphocytes from 4 to 6 patients underwent sorting into CD25+CD127- populations. cDNA prepared by RNA extraction and subsequent reverse transcription served as the template for sequencing. The table came from immunoSEQ multiplex PCR; TCRdb's copy has only in-frame clones and leaves some out. The data hold 30,000 to 40,000 clones, with under 65% observed a single time. The sequenced material came from CD4+ Tregs sorted from blood. All receptors derive from a human donor with alopecia areata.

The chain joins TRBV5-6 to TRBJ2-5; D is unresolved. Trimming cost V 2 bases and J 5 bases, with 4 bases left between them. The CDR3 spans 11 residues. Per the germline V gene, CDR1 is SGHDT and CDR2 is YYEEEE. The CDR3 here is CASSLRETQYF. The DNA for the CDR3 is TGTGCCAGCAGCTTAAGGGAGACCCAGTACTTC.

The genes are TRBV11-2 and TRBJ2-1; TRBD2 agrees at 13 bases. The CDR3 is made up of 15 amino acids. The V gene's germline CDR1 is SGHAT and CDR2 FQNNGV. With 5 bases clipped from V and 6 bases from J, the junction kept 4 bases outside the gene matches. Written as DNA, the CDR3 is TGTGCCAGCAGCGTAACTAGCGGGGGGGCCAATGAGCAGTTCTTC. Protein sequence: CASSVTSGGANEQFF.

The V gene is TRBV7-3, the J gene TRBJ1-2, with D hard to call. The V and J ends lost 3 bases and 4 bases respectively, with 6 bases between them. The CDR3 totals 12 residues. Germline values: CDR1 SGHTA, CDR2 FQGTGA. CDR3 DNA sequence: TGTGCCAGCAGCTTTGGTACCTATGGCTACACCTTC. Translated: CASSFGTYGYTF.

The genes are TRBV6-6 and TRBJ2-7; the D gene could be TRBD1 or TRBD2 (5 bases each). The V end lost 6 bases, the J end lost 7 bases, and 22 bases lay between the germline ends. Germline assignment: CDR1 MNHNY and CDR2 SVGAGI (reference sequence). The CDR3 contains 15 residues. CDR3 sequence: CASSPPRGAWREQYF. The CDR3 DNA follows: TGTGCCAGCAGCCCCCCGAGGGGCGCCTGGCGGGAGCAGTACTTC.

Note on this clone: A read error may produce the germline difference seen at one junction end. This rearrangement joins TRBV6-6 to TRBJ1-1; 9 bases are a match to TRBD1. In germline, CDR1 is MNHNY, CDR2 SVGAGI (reference sequence). This CDR3 has 15 residues. The CDR3 coding sequence is TGTGCCATCAGTTTGACAGGGGGACAGAACACTGAAGCTTTCTTT. Amino acids: CAISLTGGQNTEAFF.

The V gene is TRBV15, the J gene TRBJ2-7; no definite D call. The length of the CDR3 is 15 residues. Trimming cost V 0 bases and J 3 bases, with 12 bases left between them. The germline V gene encodes CDR1 LNHNV and CDR2 YYDKDF (reference sequence). CDR3 in DNA: TGTGCCACCAGCAGAGATCAGGCATTTGACTACGAGCAGTACTTC. Translating it yields CATSRDQAFDYEQYF.

J is TRBJ2-3 and V is TRBV2, with TRBD1 as a possible D gene (6 bases). The CDR3 is made up of 13 amino acids. Deletions cut 3 bases from V and 6 bases from J, with 10 bases between. Germline-derived CDR1 and CDR2 are SNHLY and FYNNEI. In DNA form, the CDR3 reads TGTGCCAGCAGTGACAGGGGCCGGGATACGCAGTATTTT. Protein product: CASSDRGRDTQYF.

The J gene is TRBJ1-5, the V gene TRBV30; possibly TRBD1 for D (6 bases). Germline CDR1 is GTSNPN and CDR2 is SVGIG (reference sequence). The ends were cut back, 0 bases at V and 0 bases at J, with 18 bases in the middle. The CDR3 runs to 18 residues. The CDR3 is CAWSVPRQATYSNQPQHF. Here the CDR3 DNA reads TGTGCCTGGAGTGTACCCCGACAGGCCACGTATAGCAATCAGCCCCAGCATTTT.

The chain uses TRBV2 and TRBJ1-5; 7 bases map to TRBD1. Germline V gives CDR1 SNHLY, CDR2 FYNNEI. V gave up 4 bases and J gave up 2 bases; unmatched junction bases: 8. The CDR3 has 16 amino acids. CDR3 nucleotides: TGTGCCAGCAGTGGGACAGGCAATAGAGGCAATCAGCCCCAGCATTTT. It translates to CASSGTGNRGNQPQHF.

This chain uses TRBV5-1 with TRBJ2-2; 9 positions match TRBD2. Germline V CDR1 and CDR2: SGHRS, YFSETQ. The CDR3 is made up of 14 amino acids. The trim removed 10 bases at V and 2 bases at J, leaving 6 bases unmatched. In DNA form, the CDR3 reads TGCGCCTGTCGACTAGCGGTAAACACCGGGGAGCTGTTTTTT. Its protein is CACRLAVNTGELFF.

The chain links TRBV6-5 to TRBJ1-2, with D unclear. Germline V gives CDR1 MNHEY, CDR2 SVGAGI. V dropped 0 bases and J dropped 5 bases, with 13 bases sitting between them. The CDR3 length is 15 residues. CDR3 sequence: CASSYSVGSGYGYTF. In nucleotides, the CDR3 is TGTGCCAGCAGTTACTCAGTGGGGAGTGGGTATGGCTACACCTTC.

This chain uses TRBV5-1 with TRBJ1-1; a possible D gene is TRBD1 (5 bases). CDR1 is SGHRS and CDR2 is YFSETQ in the germline V gene. V shed 4 bases and J shed 4 bases, with 14 bases lying between them. CDR3 length: 14 amino acids. The CDR3 DNA sequence: TGCGCCAGCAGCGGGGGGTCCACGGGCACTGAAGCTTTCTTT. Encoded protein: CASSGGSTGTEAFF.

V gene TRBV7-2 combines with J gene TRBJ2-5; unclear D gene. The germline gives CDR1 SGHTA, CDR2 FQGNSA. V was cut by 5 bases and J by 0 bases, with 7 bases left in between. This CDR3 is 13 amino acids long. CDR3 amino acids: CASSRRYQETQYF. The CDR3, as DNA: TGTGCCAGCAGCCGGCGGTACCAAGAGACCCAGTACTTC.

V is TRBV4-3 and J is TRBJ2-1, with 8 bases lining up with TRBD2. This CDR3 comprises 15 residues. Germline V gene sequence: CDR1 LGHNA, CDR2 YSLEER. Trimming at V came to 0 bases and at J to 8 bases, leaving 6 bases not matched to a gene. CDR3 DNA sequence: TGCGCCAGCAGCCAAGACAGCGGGAGTTTCTATGAGCAGTTCTTC. This translates into CASSQDSGSFYEQFF.

The chain recombines TRBV4-3 with TRBJ2-5; 8 nucleotides match TRBD2. TRBJ2-7 explains the end of the DNA better; the J call may be wrong. CDR1 is LGHNA, CDR2 YSLEER, per germline. This CDR3 has 15 amino acids. The chain's CDR3 is CASSQRTSGTYEQYF. The CDR3 region has the DNA TGCGCCAGCAGCCAACGAACTAGCGGCACCTACGAGCAGTACTTC.

This chain uses TRBV29-1 with TRBJ1-1; D might be TRBD1 (6 bases). Germline V CDR1 and CDR2: SQVTM, ANQGSEA. The ends were cut back, 6 bases at V and 5 bases at J, with 13 bases in the middle. The CDR3 extends over 12 amino acids. The CDR3 sequence is CSVGQGRTEAFF. CDR3 DNA: TGCAGCGTAGGGCAGGGGAGGACTGAAGCTTTCTTT.